The 12 T cell receptor beta chains presented below share a single source sample, sequenced in a study of metastatic and nonmetastatic thyroid tumors. Thyroid surgery was performed in patients who had received no treatment beforehand. MiXCR re-clonotyped the PCR reads for TCRdb. There are 60,000 to 85,000 clones in the sample; roughly a sixth occur only once, and 9.5% to 15% lies in the top ten. Sequenced material: blood. These receptors originate from a female donor with papillary thyroid cancer or a benign thyroid nodule (not recorded which). Some clones in this sample may be carry-over from other donors' samples.

This clone was found a few times. This chain joins TRBV6-2 or TRBV6-3 and TRBJ2-7; tentatively, D is TRBD1 (6 bases). Germline CDR1 is MNHEY and CDR2 is SVGEGT. V was trimmed by 6 bases and J by 1 base, leaving 19 bases between them. The CDR3 is 16 amino acids. The CDR3 sequence: CASRTDRILRSYEQYF. The CDR3 DNA sequence: TGTGCCAGCAGAACCGACAGGATCCTACGGTCCTACGAGCAGTACTTC.

At least ten counts were recorded for this clone. Other DNA sequences in this specimen translate into the identical CDR3. The CDR3 reads CASSEEGYYGYTF. The DNA for the CDR3 is TGTGCCAGCAGTGAGGAGGGGTACTATGGCTACACCTTC. The V gene is TRBV6-1, the J gene TRBJ1-2, with D perhaps matching TRBD1 (5 bases). The germline V gene encodes CDR1 MNHNS and CDR2 SASEGT. This CDR3 is built from 13 residues. V lost 3 bases and J lost 3, with 8 bases in between.

V and J are TRBV5-1 and TRBJ1-1; D gene unclear. This CDR3 has 12 amino acids. CDR1 is SGHRS, CDR2 YFSETQ, per germline. V was clipped by 2 bases and J by 7 bases, with 9 bases between them. CDR3 loop: CASSFIDGEAFF. The DNA for the CDR3 is TGCGCCAGCAGCTTTATTGACGGTGAAGCTTTCTTT. Full variable domain (outside the CDR3, taken from reference TRBV5-1 and TRBJ1-1): KAGVTQTPRYLIKTRGQQVTLSCSPISGHRSVSWYQQTPGQGLQFLFEYFSETQRNKGNFPGRFSGRQFSNSRSEMNVSTLELGDSALYLCASSFIDGEAFFGQGTRLTVV.

The chain is built from TRBV28 and TRBJ2-7, with D perhaps given as TRBD1 or TRBD2 (7 bases each). Germline CDR1 MDHEN, CDR2 SYDVKM. The V and J ends lost 6 bases and 2 bases respectively, with 23 bases between them. The CDR3 consists of 17 residues. CDR3 sequence: CASRDLGREGQTYEQYF. The CDR3 DNA is TGTGCCAGCAGGGACCTGGGCAGGGAGGGACAGACCTACGAGCAGTACTTC.

J is TRBJ1-3 and V is TRBV20-1; D not resolved. Germline V gives CDR1 DFQATT, CDR2 SNEGSKA (reference sequence). The CDR3 totals 13 residues. V shed 3 bases and J shed 5 bases, with 11 bases lying between them. CDR3 amino acids: CSASAGDRNTIYF. CDR3 DNA: TGCAGTGCTAGTGCAGGAGACAGAAACACCATATATTTT.

This clone was counted ten times or more. The chain uses TRBV27 and TRBJ1-6, with D hard to call. This CDR3 is 14 amino acids long. Germline values: CDR1 MNHEY, CDR2 SMNVEV (reference sequence). Trimming stripped 7 bases from V and 11 bases from J, with 18 bases between. The CDR3 nucleotides are TGTGCCAGCAAGGGTTCGTTCGCGGGGACACCCCTCCACTTT. Translation gives CASKGSFAGTPLHF.

The V call is TRBV12-3 or TRBV12-4, the J call TRBJ2-1; D unresolved. The CDR3 consists of 13 residues. V was shortened by 10 bases and J by 9 bases, with 19 bases between the two germline ends. The CDR3 sequence is CAISLQWALEQFF. In DNA, the CDR3 is TGTGCCATCAGCCTACAGTGGGCGCTTGAGCAGTTCTTC.

The sample holds many counts of this clone. This rearrangement joins TRBV2 to TRBJ1-2; D call uncertain. CDR3 size: 14 residues. Germline V CDR1 and CDR2: SNHLY, FYNNEI. V dropped 4 bases and J dropped 6 bases, with 15 bases sitting between them. The CDR3 DNA reads as TGTGCCAGCAGTGTGTCCCTGACTCCAGATGGCTACACCTTC. Encoded protein: CASSVSLTPDGYTF.

This clone has a handful of counts. A read error is possible here, since a much larger clone lies one base away. The sample carries other DNA sequences with the same CDR3. V usage is TRBV7-7 and J usage is TRBJ2-3, with D possibly being TRBD2 (6 bases). CDR3 length equals 16 residues. Per germline, CDR1 SSHAT and CDR2 FNYEAQ (reference sequence). CDR3 in DNA: TGTGCTAGCAGCCCCGGGGGTCTAGCGCACACAGATACGCAGTATTTT. Translated: CASSPGGLAHTDTQYF.

This clone was seen at least ten times. V is TRBV5-4 and J is TRBJ2-1, with 7 bases that match TRBD2. With 5 bases clipped from V and 7 bases from J, the junction kept 6 bases outside the gene matches. CDR3 length: 13 amino acids. Germline CDR1 reads SGHNT; CDR2 reads YYREEE (reference sequence). The CDR3 is CASRRVGGNEQFF. DNA for the CDR3: TGTGCCAGCAGGAGGGTGGGAGGGAATGAGCAGTTCTTC.

The V gene is TRBV20-1, the J gene TRBJ2-1, with a weak D call TRBD2 (5 bases). CDR1 and CDR2 from the germline V gene are DFQATT and SNEGSKA (reference sequence). V was shortened by 6 bases and J by 0 bases, with 15 bases between the two germline ends. The CDR3 covers 15 residues. The CDR3 is CSAQLRARSYNEQFF. DNA for the CDR3: TGCAGTGCACAGTTGCGGGCCCGCTCCTACAATGAGCAGTTCTTC.

The chain has TRBV2 and TRBJ1-1; possible D gene TRBD1, 6 bases. This CDR3 spans 13 amino acids. V was clipped by 5 bases and J by 2 bases, with 9 bases between them. In germline, CDR1 is SNHLY, CDR2 FYNNEI. In nucleotides, the CDR3 is TGTGCCAGCAGTAGGGACACCAACACTGAAGCTTTCTTT. This sequence encodes CASSRDTNTEAFF.